The TCR beta chain described here comes from a study of graft-versus-host responses after intestinal transplantation. At the level of the study: Multivisceral, liver-intestinal, or isolated intestinal transplants were given to recipients. The recipients all started with anti-thymocyte globulin induction and then took tacrolimus and steroids for 3 to 4 years.

Overall study findings and caveats: An association linked early post-transplant HvG declines with peak circulating GvH clone levels. Present in recipient marrow, GvH clones included some that appeared first in ileum or blood.

Sequencing used immunoSEQ multiplex PCR; TCRdb keeps in-frame clones, though not all of them. The table has 85,000 to 100,000 clones, roughly 86% seen once. Regarding this clone: What it binds is unknown.

Germline V gene data show CDR1 as SGHTA and CDR2 as FQGTGA. The J segment lost 4 bases and the V segment lost 4 bases, leaving 8 bases of the junction unmatched. The CDR3 extends over 16 amino acids. Sequencing was performed on PBMCs, taken 255 days after intestinal transplant. This TCR was recovered from a human patient who received an intestinal transplant, so some T cells may come from the graft donor. The rearrangement links TRBV7-3 to TRBJ2-1; 9 nucleotides agree with TRBD2. Written as DNA, the CDR3 is TGTGCCAGCAGCTCTACCGGGACTAGCAGATACAATGAGCAGTTCTTC. Its protein is CASSSTGTSRYNEQFF.